The clone carrying this T cell receptor beta chain appeared a few times. This record belongs to a study of blood T cells in healthy people across ages. Next came a second PCR, run for about 6 to 11 cycles, which used a sample-barcoded 5' primer along with a J-beta primer mix. Each cDNA molecule received a tag from a template-switch adaptor that had 12 random nucleotides. TCRdb used MiXCR to reprocess the 5' RACE reads, holding one entry per CDR3 protein. The data show 800,000 or so distinct CDR3 sequences, just under 25% seen once. Germline CDR1 SGHVS, CDR2 FNYEAQ. The CDR3 is 15 residues long. V shed 5 bases and J shed 4 bases, with 18 bases lying between them. The same data also contributed to another study, on T cells of mothers and their children.

The rearrangement joins TRBV7-6 to TRBJ2-7, with D maybe TRBD2 (5 bases). The origin of this receptor is a boy aged 5-17 years in good health. What was sequenced was blood. The CDR3, as DNA: TGTGCCAGCAGCATGCTAGTGAGTGGAGGATACGAGCAGTACTTC. Translating it yields CASSMLVSGGYEQYF.